The clone carrying this T cell receptor (beta chain) was seen more than once but under ten times. Its antigen remains unidentified. The sample belongs to a study of identical twins. General study points: Fewer insertions characterized abundant cord blood beta clonotypes, whereas memory repertoires showed none. Twin sharing of out-of-frame TCR alpha was underestimated by models in monozygotic pairs.

MiXCR was run by TCRdb on the 5' RACE reads, yielding one entry per CDR3 protein. The repertoire holds 1.5 million to 2 million distinct CDR3 sequences, with 25% to 35% as singletons. Healthy Caucasians were all of the donors. Per the germline V gene, CDR1 is DFQATT and CDR2 is SNEGSKA (reference sequence). The CDR3 contains 13 residues. J lost 7 bases, V lost 3 bases, and 6 bases had no gene match. The sample consisted of cord blood. The chain carries TRBV20-1 and TRBJ2-1; 7 bases match TRBD2. The clonotype comes from a newborn girl in good health. Written as DNA, the CDR3 is TGCAGTGCTAGCGCGGGAGCGGGGAATGAGCAGTTCTTC. This sequence encodes CSASAGAGNEQFF.